The 18 T cell receptor beta chains listed next were all sequenced from one sample in a study of tissue T cells after allogeneic stem cell transplantation. The data were produced by immunoSEQ multiplex PCR, yet TCRdb's version contains in-frame clones alone and is incomplete. The sample lists 8,000 to 9,000 clones, 40% to 50% occurring once. Indicated time point: mouse harvest day 7 after allogeneic transplant. The graft held 10^6 splenic CD5+ T cells and 10^7 T-cell-depleted bone marrow cells. Sample: skin. The source is a female BALB/c mouse given C57BL/6 T cells with graft-versus-host disease after an allogeneic hematopoietic cell transplant.

This clone was observed once. The listed genes are named as in mouse. The sequence runs out 1 residue before the end of the CDR3; the remainder is reconstructed from the germline J gene. This chain links TRBV26 with TRBJ2-3, with 7 bases aligning to TRBD1. The junction had 2 bases not matched to a gene; V was cut back by 6 bases and J by 2 bases. Germline CDR1 is KGHPV and CDR2 is FQNQEV (reference sequence). The CDR3 runs to 13 residues. The CDR3 sequence is CASSDRVAETLYF. CDR3 DNA, as far as it was read: TGTGCCAGCAGCGACAGGGTTGCAGAAACGCTGTAT.

Remarks on this clone: Gene names and germline match the mouse. The sequence runs out 1 residue before the end of the CDR3; the remainder is reconstructed from the germline J gene. The chain links TRBV26 to TRBJ2-7; D remains ambiguous. The CDR3 runs to 11 residues. Germline CDR1 and CDR2: KGHPV and FQNQEV (reference sequence). V was trimmed by 3 bases and J by 6 bases, leaving 6 bases between them. Partial CDR3 DNA: TGTGCCAGCAGTCTCGGGAGTGAACAGTAC. Its translation is CASSLGSEQY. The complete CDR3 protein is CASSLGSEQYF.

This clone occurred a few times. Each gene name is a mouse one. Read coverage stops 1 residue before the CDR3 terminus; the germline J gene supplies the remainder. The V and J genes are TRBV26 and TRBJ1-3; D not certain. V lost 4 bases to trimming and J lost 0 bases, with 7 bases between them. The V gene's germline CDR1 is KGHPV and CDR2 FQNQEV (reference sequence). CDR3 length: 14 amino acids. The CDR3 loop reads CASSQQNSGNTLYF. Partial CDR3 DNA: TGTGCCAGCAGTCAACAAAATTCTGGAAATACGCTCTAT.

Sample share makes this clone medium-sized. Here the gene names and germline are mouse. The read stops 1 residue short of the end of the CDR3; the missing end is completed from the germline J gene. The V gene is TRBV23, the J gene TRBJ1-3. CDR3 length: 16 amino acids. CDR1 KGHTA and CDR2 FQNQQP come from the germline V gene. CDR3 DNA (partial): TGCTCCAGCAGTCAATCGGGGGGGGCGCGAGGAAATACGCTCTAT. Translated, it gives CSSSQSGGARGNTLY. In full, the CDR3 reads CSSSQSGGARGNTLYF.

About this clone: Gene names and germline match the mouse. The sequence runs out 1 residue before the end of the CDR3; the remainder is reconstructed from the germline J gene. The chain joins TRBV13-2 to TRBJ2-7; D remains unclear. Trimming removed 3 bases at V and 3 bases at J, with 7 bases between. Germline CDR1 NNHNN, CDR2 SYGAGS (reference sequence). The CDR3 has 12 amino acids. This chain's CDR3 is CASGAILYEQYF. The part of the CDR3 DNA that was read is TGTGCCAGCGGTGCCATCCTCTATGAACAGTAC.

Details on this clone: Genes and germline are mouse. The CDR3 goes on 1 residue after the read ends, and that part is filled in from the germline J gene. The chain employs TRBV26 and TRBJ2-5; D ambiguous. The germline V gene has CDR1 KGHPV and CDR2 FQNQEV (reference sequence). The CDR3 has 13 residues. V lost 2 bases and J lost 3, with 6 bases in between. The CDR3 DNA, read in part, is TGTGCCAGCAGTCTGGGGGAGCAAGACACCCAGTAC. As protein: CASSLGEQDTQY. The entire CDR3 protein reads CASSLGEQDTQYF.

This clone is termed medium-sized (0.01 to 0.1%). Gene names and germline match the mouse. The read ends 1 residue before the CDR3 terminus; that terminus is restored from the germline J gene. This chain connects TRBV26 to TRBJ2-7, with D tentatively TRBD1 (6 bases). V lost 0 bases and J lost 2, with 8 bases in between. Germline V gene lookup returns CDR1 KGHPV and CDR2 FQNQEV (reference sequence). This CDR3 has 14 residues. CDR3 DNA (partial): TGTGCCAGCAGTCTGTCAGGACAGACCTATGAACAGTAC. Amino acids: CASSLSGQTYEQY. The entire CDR3 protein is CASSLSGQTYEQYF.

This clone was detected a few times. Any gene name here is a mouse gene name. The CDR3 end lies 1 residue beyond the end of the read and is filled in from the germline J gene. The chain couples TRBV19 to TRBJ2-3; D gene uncertain. V gave up 1 base and J gave up 0 bases, with 6 bases separating them. The germline gives CDR1 FNHDT, CDR2 SITEND (reference sequence). The CDR3 contains 14 residues. The CDR3 reads CASSISTSAETLYF. The sequenced CDR3 bases are TGTGCCAGCAGTATAAGCACTAGTGCAGAAACGCTGTAT. The full variable domain, completed using reference TRBV19 and TRBJ2-3, is GGIITQTPKFLIGQEGQKLTLKCQQNFNHDTMYWYRQDSGKGLRLIYYSITENDLQKGDLSEGYDASREKKSSFSLTVTSAQKNEMAVFLCASSISTSAETLYFGSGTRLTVL.

This clone is medium-sized (0.01 to 0.1%) in the sample. The gene names here belong to mouse. The CDR3 end is not reached by the read, which stops 1 residue before it; the germline J gene fills it in. The rearrangement links TRBV2 to TRBJ2-1; 7 bases are shared with TRBD2. In germline, CDR1 is LGHNA, CDR2 YSYQKL. The length of the CDR3 is 15 residues. The junction had 1 base not matched to a gene; V was cut back by 1 base and J by 1 base. The CDR3 loop reads CASSQGWGNYAEQFF. The CDR3 bases that were read are TGTGCCAGCAGCCAAGGCTGGGGGAACTATGCTGAGCAGTTC.

Of note for this clone: The gene names here belong to mouse. From the germline J gene comes the end of the CDR3, since the read stops 1 residue before it. This chain links TRBV31 with TRBJ1-3, with a weak D call TRBD1 (6 bases). With 1 base removed from V and 0 bases from J, the gap between germline ends came to 13 bases. The germline V gene has CDR1 GKSSPN and CDR2 SITVG. The CDR3 consists of 16 residues. The CDR3 sequence: CAWSRGTNNSGNTLYF. The sequenced CDR3 bases are TGTGCCTGGAGTCGAGGGACAAATAATTCTGGAAATACGCTCTAT.

Of note for this clone: Mouse gene names apply. The read finishes 1 residue shy of the CDR3 end, and the germline J gene is used to complete it. The chain combines TRBV13-3 with TRBJ1-1; D might be TRBD1 (6 bases). V lost 1 base and J lost 0, with 7 bases in between. Germline V gene data show CDR1 as NNHDY and CDR2 as SYVADS. The CDR3 contains 14 residues. The CDR3 DNA, read in part, is TGTGCCAGCAGTGATAAGGGGGCAAACACAGAAGTCTTC. It encodes CASSDKGANTEVF. The whole CDR3 reads CASSDKGANTEVFF.

Details on this clone: Any gene name here is a mouse gene name. The CDR3 extends 1 residue past the end of the read, so its final part is completed from the germline J gene. The rearrangement links TRBV13-2 to TRBJ2-7, with a tentative D call TRBD2 (6 bases). This CDR3 is 14 amino acids long. The germline gives CDR1 NNHNN, CDR2 SYGAGS (reference sequence). The ends were cut back, 0 bases at V and 3 bases at J, with 10 bases in the middle. The CDR3 reads CASGDAWGLYEQYF. The DNA read from the CDR3 is TGTGCCAGCGGTGATGCCTGGGGCCTCTATGAACAGTAC.

This clone is labeled medium-sized. Germline and genes: mouse. The read comes to an end 1 residue before the CDR3 does, leaving the germline J gene to fill in the end. The chain joins TRBV26 to TRBJ2-7; D perhaps matches TRBD1 (6 bases). CDR1 is KGHPV and CDR2 is FQNQEV in the germline V gene (reference sequence). Between the trimmed V and J ends, which lost 6 bases and 5 bases, there was a span of 8 bases. The CDR3 covers 11 residues. Partial CDR3 DNA: TGTGCCAGCAGATACAGGGATGAACAGTAC. Translating it yields CASRYRDEQY. The full-length CDR3 reads as CASRYRDEQYF.

This clone was counted only a few times. Each gene name is a mouse one. Here the CDR3 reads CASMETREQYF. Partial CDR3 DNA: TGTGCCAGCATGGAGACTCGTGAACAGTAC. This chain connects TRBV24 to TRBJ2-7; no firm D call. The DNA ends 1 residue before the CDR3 does, and the rest of the CDR3 is filled in from the germline J gene. This CDR3 spans 11 amino acids. The germline gives CDR1 KGHTA, CDR2 FRNEEI. Trimming pared 7 bases from V and 6 bases from J, leaving 10 bases between.

Points on this clone: Genes here carry mouse names. The read gets to within 1 residue of the CDR3 end, and the germline J gene fills in the rest. The chain joins TRBV26 to TRBJ2-3; a weak D match, TRBD2 (6 bases). The germline gives CDR1 KGHPV, CDR2 FQNQEV (reference sequence). V was shortened by 2 bases and J by 0 bases, with 6 bases between the two germline ends. The CDR3 covers 14 residues. The CDR3 reads CASSLGTSAETLYF. The sequenced part of the CDR3 DNA is TGTGCCAGCAGTCTGGGGACTAGTGCAGAAACGCTGTAT. The whole variable domain, remainder taken from reference TRBV26 and TRBJ2-3, is NSKVIQTPRYLVKGQGQKAKMRCIPEKGHPVVFWYQQNKNNEFKFLINFQNQEVLQQIDMTEKRFSAECPSNSPCSLEIQSSEAGDSALYLCASSLGTSAETLYFGSGTRLTVL.

This clone turned up a few times. Gene names are the mouse ones. The sequenced fragment ends 1 residue before the CDR3 boundary, so the rest is inferred from the germline J gene. V and J are TRBV12-2 and TRBJ2-7, with D unclear. From germline, CDR1 is SGHLS and CDR2 HYDKME. The V end was cut by 0 bases, the J end by 3 bases, with 8 bases between. There are 13 residues in the CDR3. CDR3 region: CASSLGRNYEQYF. Partial CDR3 DNA: TGTGCCAGCTCTCTCGGCAGAAACTATGAACAGTAC.

Comments on this clone: Gene names are mouse gene names. From the germline J gene comes the end of the CDR3, since the read stops 1 residue before it. This chain links TRBV12-2 with TRBJ2-7; 7 bases agree with TRBD1. Per the germline V gene, CDR1 is SGHLS and CDR2 is HYDKME. The length of the CDR3 is 13 residues. V shed 0 bases and J 7 bases; nucleotides not matched to a gene: 5. The sequenced part of the CDR3 DNA is TGTGCCAGCTCTCTCACAGGGGAGGGAGAACAGTAC. It encodes CASSLTGEGEQY. The whole CDR3 reads CASSLTGEGEQYF.

Comment on this clone: Gene names denote mouse genes. Distinct nucleotide sequences in the sample also encode this CDR3. CDR3 DNA (partial): TGTGCCAGCAGTCTGTCCGGGACAGGGTATGCTGAGCAGTTC. Its translation is CASSLSGTGYAEQF. The full-length CDR3 reads as CASSLSGTGYAEQFF. The J gene is TRBJ2-1, the V gene TRBV26, with TRBD1 matching 9 bases. The CDR3 end falls 1 residue outside the read, so it is completed with the germline J gene. From germline, CDR1 is KGHPV and CDR2 FQNQEV (reference sequence). After removal of 0 bases from V and 4 bases from J, the junction contained 1 base not matched to a gene. This CDR3 spans 15 amino acids.